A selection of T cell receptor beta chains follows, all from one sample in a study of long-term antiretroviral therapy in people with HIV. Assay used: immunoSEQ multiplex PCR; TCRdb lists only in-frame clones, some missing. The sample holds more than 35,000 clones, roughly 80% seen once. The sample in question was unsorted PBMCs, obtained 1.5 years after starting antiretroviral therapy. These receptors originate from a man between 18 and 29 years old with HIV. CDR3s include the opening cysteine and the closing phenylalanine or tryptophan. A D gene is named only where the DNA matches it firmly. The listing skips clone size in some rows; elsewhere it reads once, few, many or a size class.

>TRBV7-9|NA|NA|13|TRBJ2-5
TGTGCCAGCAGCGAAGACAGTACCGAGACCCAGTACTTC
CASSEDSTETQYF
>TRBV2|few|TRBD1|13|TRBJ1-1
TGTGCCAGCAGGCCGACAGGGTGGACTGAAGCTTTCTTT
CASRPTGWTEAFF
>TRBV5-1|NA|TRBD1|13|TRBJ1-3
TGCGCCAGCAGCGCTTCCGGGACAGGAAGAATATATTTT
CASSASGTGRIYF
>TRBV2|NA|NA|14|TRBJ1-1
TGTGCCAGCAGCGGGAGGATCATGAACACTGAAGCTTTCTTT
CASSGRIMNTEAFF
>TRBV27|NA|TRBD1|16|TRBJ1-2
TGTGCCAGCAGTTTATCCTCCCTGGGACAGATCGGTGGCTACACCTTC
CASSLSSLGQIGGYTF
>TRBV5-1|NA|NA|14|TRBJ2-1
TGCGCCAGCAGCTTGGCCGGGCTCGCCTATGAGCAGTTCTTC
CASSLAGLAYEQFF
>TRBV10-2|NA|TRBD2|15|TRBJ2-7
TGCGCCAGCAGCGGCCCGGGACTAGCTTACTACGAGCAGTACTTC
CASSGPGLAYYEQYF
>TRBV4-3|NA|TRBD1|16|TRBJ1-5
TGCGCCAGCAGCCAAGACCCGGGACAGCTGGTTCAGCCCCAGCATTTT
CASSQDPGQLVQPQHF
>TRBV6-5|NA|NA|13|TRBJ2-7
TGTGCCAGCAGTTTTAGAGACTCCTACGAGCAGTACTTC
CASSFRDSYEQYF
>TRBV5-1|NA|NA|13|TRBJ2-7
TGCGCCAGCAGCTTGGACAGAAAATACGAGCAGTACTTC
CASSLDRKYEQYF
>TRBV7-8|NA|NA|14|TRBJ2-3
TGTGCCAGCAGCCAGTTCCTCCGCACAGATACGCAGTATTTT
CASSQFLRTDTQYF
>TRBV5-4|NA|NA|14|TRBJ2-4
TGTGCCAGCAGACCTCGAGGGGGCAAAAACATTCAGTACTTC
CASRPRGGKNIQYF
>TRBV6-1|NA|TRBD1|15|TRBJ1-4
TGTGCCAGCAGGGGGGGGACAGCAACTAATGAAAAACTGTTTTTT
CASRGGTATNEKLFF
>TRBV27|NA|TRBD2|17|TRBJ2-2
TGTGCCAGCAGTACAGTAATACTAGCGGAGAACACCGGGGAGCTGTTTTTT
CASSTVILAENTGELFF
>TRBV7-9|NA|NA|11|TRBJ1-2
TGTGCAGAAGCGGCAGGGCCCGGCTACACCTTC
CAEAAGPGYTF
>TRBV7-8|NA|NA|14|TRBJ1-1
TGTGCCAGCAGCTTATTCCCAGTGGGCACTGAAGCTTTCTTT
CASSLFPVGTEAFF
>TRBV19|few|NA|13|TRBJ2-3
TGTGCCAGTAGTGTAGCACTCACAGATACGCAGTATTTT
CASSVALTDTQYF
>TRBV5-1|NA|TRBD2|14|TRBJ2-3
TGCGCCAGCAGCCGTGGGACTAGCGGGGATCCGCAGTATTTT
CASSRGTSGDPQYF
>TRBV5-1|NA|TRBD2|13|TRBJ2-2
TGCGCCAGCGAGGGAGGGCGCTCCGGGGAGCTGTTTTTT
CASEGGRSGELFF
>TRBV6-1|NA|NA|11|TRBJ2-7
TGTGCCAGCAGTGACCTACACGAGCAGTACTTC
CASSDLHEQYF
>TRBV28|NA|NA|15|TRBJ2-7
TGTGCCAGCAGTCAATCAACCACCGGCCCCTACGAGCAGTACTTC
CASSQSTTGPYEQYF
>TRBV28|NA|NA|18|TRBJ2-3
TGTGCCAGCAGTTTGATCGGGACACCGACAGGATTCACAGATACGCAGTATTTT
CASSLIGTPTGFTDTQYF
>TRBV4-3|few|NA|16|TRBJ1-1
TGCGCCAGCAGGACTTCTTATACAACGTTTACTGCTGAAGCTTTCTTT
CASRTSYTTFTAEAFF
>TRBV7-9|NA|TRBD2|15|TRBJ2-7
TGTGCCAGCAGCTTAATAGGCGGGAGCTCCTACGAGCAGTACTTC
CASSLIGGSSYEQYF
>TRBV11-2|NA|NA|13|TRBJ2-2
TGTGCCAGCAGCTTAGAGATCACCGGGGAGCTGTTTTTT
CASSLEITGELFF
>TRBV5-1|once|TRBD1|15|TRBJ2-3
TGCGCCAGCGCTCAAAGGACAGGGATCACAGATACGCAGTATTTT
CASAQRTGITDTQYF